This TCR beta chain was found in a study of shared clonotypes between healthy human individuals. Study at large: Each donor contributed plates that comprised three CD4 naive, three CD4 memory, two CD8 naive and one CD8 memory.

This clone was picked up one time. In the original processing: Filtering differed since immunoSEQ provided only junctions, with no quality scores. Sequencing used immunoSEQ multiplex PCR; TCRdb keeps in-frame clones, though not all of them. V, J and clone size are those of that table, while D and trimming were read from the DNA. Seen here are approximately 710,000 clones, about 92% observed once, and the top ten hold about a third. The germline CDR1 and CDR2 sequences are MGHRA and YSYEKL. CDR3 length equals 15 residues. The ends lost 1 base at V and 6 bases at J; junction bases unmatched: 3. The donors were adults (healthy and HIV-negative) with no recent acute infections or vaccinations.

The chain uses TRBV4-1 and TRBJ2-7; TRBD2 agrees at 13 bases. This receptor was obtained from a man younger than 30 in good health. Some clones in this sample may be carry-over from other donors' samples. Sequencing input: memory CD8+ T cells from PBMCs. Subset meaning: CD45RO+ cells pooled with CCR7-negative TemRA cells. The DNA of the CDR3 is TGCGCCAGCAGCCAAGTGACTAGCGGGAGGAGCGAGCAGTACTTC. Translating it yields CASSQVTSGRSEQYF.